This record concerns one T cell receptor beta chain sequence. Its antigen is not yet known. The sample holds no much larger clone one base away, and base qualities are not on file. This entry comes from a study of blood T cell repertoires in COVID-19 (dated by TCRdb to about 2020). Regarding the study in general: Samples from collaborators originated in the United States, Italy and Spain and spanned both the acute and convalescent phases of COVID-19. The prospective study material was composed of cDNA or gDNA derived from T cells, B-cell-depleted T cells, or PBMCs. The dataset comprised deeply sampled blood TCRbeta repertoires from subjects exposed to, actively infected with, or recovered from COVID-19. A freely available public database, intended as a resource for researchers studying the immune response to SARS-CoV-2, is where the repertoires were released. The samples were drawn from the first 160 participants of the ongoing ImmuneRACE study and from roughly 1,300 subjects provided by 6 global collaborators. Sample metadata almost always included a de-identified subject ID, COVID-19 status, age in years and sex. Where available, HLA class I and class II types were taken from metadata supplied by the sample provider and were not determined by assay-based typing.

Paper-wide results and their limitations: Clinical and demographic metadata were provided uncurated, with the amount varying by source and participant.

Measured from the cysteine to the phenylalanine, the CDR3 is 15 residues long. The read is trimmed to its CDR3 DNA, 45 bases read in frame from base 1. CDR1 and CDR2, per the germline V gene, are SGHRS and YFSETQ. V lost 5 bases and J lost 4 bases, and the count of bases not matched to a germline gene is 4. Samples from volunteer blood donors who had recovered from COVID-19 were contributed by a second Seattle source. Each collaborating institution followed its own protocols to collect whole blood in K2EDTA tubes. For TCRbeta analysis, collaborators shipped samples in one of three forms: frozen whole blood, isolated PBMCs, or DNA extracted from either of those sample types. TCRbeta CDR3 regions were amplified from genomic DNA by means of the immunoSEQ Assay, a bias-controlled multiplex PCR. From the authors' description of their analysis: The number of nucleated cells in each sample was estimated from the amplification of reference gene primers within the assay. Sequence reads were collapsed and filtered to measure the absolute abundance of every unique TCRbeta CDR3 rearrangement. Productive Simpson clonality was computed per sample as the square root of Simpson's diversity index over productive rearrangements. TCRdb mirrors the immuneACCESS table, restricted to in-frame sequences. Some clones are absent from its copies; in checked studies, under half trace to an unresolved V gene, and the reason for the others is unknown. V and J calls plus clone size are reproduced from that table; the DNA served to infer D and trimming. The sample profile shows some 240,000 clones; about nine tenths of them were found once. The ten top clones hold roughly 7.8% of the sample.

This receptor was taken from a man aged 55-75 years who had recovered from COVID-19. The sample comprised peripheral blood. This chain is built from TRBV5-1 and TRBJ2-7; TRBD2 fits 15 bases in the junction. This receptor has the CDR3 CASSFGTSGGYEQYF. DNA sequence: TGCGCCAGCAGTTTCGGGACTAGCGGGGGGTACGAGCAGTACTTC.